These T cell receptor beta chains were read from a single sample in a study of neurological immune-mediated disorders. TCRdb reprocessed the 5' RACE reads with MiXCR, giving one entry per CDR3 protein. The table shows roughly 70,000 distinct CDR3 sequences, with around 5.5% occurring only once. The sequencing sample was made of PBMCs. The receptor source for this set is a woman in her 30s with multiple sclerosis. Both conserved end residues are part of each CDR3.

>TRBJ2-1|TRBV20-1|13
CSASRAFGNEQFF
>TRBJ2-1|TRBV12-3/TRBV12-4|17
CASSLGAGATPWDEQFF
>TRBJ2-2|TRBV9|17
CASSVDWGHLNTGELFF
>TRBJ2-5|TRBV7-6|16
CASSLGVGFVEETQYF
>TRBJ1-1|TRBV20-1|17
CSASPRRRHRMNTEAFF
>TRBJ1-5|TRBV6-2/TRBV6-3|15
CASGSLTESNQPQNF
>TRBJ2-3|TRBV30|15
CAWALAGGHTDTQYF
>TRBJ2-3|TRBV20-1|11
CSATSTDTQYF
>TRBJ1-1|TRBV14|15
CASSQDPQGDTEAFF
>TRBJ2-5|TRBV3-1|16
CASSQAQISFQETQYF
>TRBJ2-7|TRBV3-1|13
CASRLSGGNEQYF
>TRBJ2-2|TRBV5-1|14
CASSEAQGRGELFF
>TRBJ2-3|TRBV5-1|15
CASSPGTSTTDTQYF
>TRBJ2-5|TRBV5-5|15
CASSPPPGGQETQYF
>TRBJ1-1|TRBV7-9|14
CASSPRDSHTEAFF
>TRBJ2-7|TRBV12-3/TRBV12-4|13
CASSLSRETEQYF
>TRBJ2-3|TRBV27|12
CASMDPLDTQYF
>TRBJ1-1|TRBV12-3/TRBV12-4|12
CASSPGPGSAFF
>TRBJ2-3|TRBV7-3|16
CASSLKPAGVADTQYF
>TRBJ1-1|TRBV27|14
CASRGDRGSTEAFF
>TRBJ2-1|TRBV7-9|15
CASSPDRGAYNEQFF
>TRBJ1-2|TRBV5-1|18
CASSTGLLGRLQDYGYTF
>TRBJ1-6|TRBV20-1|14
CSSKLGRENSPLHF
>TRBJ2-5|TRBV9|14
CASSPTGRKETQYF
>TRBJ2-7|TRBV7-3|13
CASSLSRPYEQYF
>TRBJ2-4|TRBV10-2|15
CASSDSDRAKNIQYF
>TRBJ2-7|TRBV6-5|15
CASRRLAGGDYEQYF
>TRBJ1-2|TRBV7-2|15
CASSSKDRDGYGYTF
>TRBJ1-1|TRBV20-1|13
CSAAGTVNTEAFF
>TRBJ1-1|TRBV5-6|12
CASSVRVTEAFF
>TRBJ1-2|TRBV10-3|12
CATQTGQDGYTF
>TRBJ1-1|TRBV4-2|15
CASSQEHRLNTEAFF
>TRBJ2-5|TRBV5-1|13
CASSLSGEETQYF
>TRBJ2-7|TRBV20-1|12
CSARVVDYEQYF
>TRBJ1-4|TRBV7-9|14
CASSLVASNEKLFF
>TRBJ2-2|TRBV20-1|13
CSAPDLVTGELFF
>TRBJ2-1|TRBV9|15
CASSVAPANYNEQFF
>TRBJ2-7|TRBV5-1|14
CASRRTVSSYEQYF
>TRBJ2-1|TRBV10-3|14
CAIRGSSGGNEQFF
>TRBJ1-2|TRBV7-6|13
CAIQSGQGDGYTF
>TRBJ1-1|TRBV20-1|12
CSASRPNTEAFF
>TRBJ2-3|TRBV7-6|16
CASSSLAGGRGDTQYF
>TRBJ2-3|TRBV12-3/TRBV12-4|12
CASRRSTDTQYF
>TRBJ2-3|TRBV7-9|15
CASSLFPASTDTQYF
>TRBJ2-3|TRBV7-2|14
CASSHPPSTDTQYF
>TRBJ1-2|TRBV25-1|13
CASSRSTVGGYTF
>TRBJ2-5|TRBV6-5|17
CASSTRRDRGRRETQYF
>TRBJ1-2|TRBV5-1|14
CASSSTDPLYGYTF
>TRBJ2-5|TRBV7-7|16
CASSLGLTRQEETQYF
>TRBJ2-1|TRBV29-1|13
CSVRPSSYNEQFF
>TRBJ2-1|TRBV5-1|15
CASSATGGDYNEQFF
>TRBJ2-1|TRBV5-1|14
CASSSESSYNEQFF